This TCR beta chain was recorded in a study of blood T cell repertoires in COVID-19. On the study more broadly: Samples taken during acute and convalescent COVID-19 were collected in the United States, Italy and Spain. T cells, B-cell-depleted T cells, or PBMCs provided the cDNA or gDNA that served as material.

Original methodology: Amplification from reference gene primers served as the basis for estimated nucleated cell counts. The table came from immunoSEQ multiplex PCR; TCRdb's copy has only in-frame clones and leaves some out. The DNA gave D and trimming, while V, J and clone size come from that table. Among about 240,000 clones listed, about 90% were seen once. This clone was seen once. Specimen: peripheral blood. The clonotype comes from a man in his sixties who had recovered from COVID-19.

Here the CDR3 reads CASSLRGLAGGSGYNEQFF. The CDR3 coding sequence is TGTGCCAGCAGCTTAAGGGGACTAGCGGGGGGTTCCGGTTACAATGAGCAGTTCTTC. This chain connects TRBV11-2 to TRBJ2-1, with TRBD2 matching 15 bases. With 2 bases clipped from V and 4 bases from J, the junction kept 9 bases outside the gene matches. The germline V gene has CDR1 SGHAT and CDR2 FQNNGV. The CDR3 extends over 19 amino acids.